This T cell receptor beta chain appears in the sequencing data of a study of cytomegalovirus exposure and HLA in healthy donors. PCR amplification relied on 60 Vbeta primers (plus 13 Jbeta primers). Generated by immunoSEQ multiplex PCR, the TCRdb table keeps only in-frame clones and is missing some. This sample yields 95,000 to 150,000 clones, of which 75% to 85% are seen a single time; about 9.2% belongs to the top ten. The germline CDR1 and CDR2 sequences are SGHRS and YFSETQ. V lost 5 bases, J lost 6 bases, and 10 bases lay in between. This CDR3 has 12 amino acids. The receptor's source is a man aged 25-40 years in good health and CMV-seropositive. The V and J genes are TRBV5-1 and TRBJ2-3; perhaps TRBD2 as D (6 bases). Sequencing input: PBMCs. CDR3 nucleotides: TGCGCCAGCAGGGAGGGGCGGGATACGCAGTATTTT. Protein product: CASREGRDTQYF.